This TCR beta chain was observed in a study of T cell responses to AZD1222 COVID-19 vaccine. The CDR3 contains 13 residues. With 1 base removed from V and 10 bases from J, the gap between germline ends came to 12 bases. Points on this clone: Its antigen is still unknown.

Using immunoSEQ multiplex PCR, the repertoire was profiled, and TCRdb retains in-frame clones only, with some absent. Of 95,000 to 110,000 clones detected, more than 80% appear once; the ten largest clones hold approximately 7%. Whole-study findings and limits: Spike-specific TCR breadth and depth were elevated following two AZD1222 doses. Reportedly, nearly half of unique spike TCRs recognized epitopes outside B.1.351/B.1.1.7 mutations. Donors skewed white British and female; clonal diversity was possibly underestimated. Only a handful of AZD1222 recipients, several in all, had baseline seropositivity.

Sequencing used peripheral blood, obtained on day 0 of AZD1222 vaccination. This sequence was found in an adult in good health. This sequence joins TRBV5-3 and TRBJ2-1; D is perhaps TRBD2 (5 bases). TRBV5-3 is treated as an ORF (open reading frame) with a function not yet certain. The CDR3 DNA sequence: TGTGCCAGAAGCTTGTACCCGCGGGCCGAGCAGTTCTTC. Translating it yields CARSLYPRAEQFF.